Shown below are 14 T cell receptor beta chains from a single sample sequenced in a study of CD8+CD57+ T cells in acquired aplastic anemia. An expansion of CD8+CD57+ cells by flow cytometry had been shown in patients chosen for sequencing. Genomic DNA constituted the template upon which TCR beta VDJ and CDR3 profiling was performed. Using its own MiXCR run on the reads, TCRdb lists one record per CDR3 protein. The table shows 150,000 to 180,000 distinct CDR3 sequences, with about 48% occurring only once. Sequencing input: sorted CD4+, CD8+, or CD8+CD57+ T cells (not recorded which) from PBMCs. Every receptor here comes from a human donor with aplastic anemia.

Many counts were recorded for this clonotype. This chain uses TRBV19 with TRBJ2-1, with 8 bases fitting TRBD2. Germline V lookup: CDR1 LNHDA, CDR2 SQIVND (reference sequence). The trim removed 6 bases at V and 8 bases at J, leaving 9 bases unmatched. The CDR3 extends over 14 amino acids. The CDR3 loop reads CASRSGGIWDEQFF. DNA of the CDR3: TGTGCCAGTAGAAGCGGGGGAATCTGGGATGAGCAGTTCTTC.

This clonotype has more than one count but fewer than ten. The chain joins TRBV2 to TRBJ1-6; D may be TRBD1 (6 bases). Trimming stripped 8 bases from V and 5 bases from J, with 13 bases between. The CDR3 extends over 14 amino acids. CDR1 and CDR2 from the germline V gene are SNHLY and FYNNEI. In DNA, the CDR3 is TGTGCCAGCTGCAGGACAGTTAATAATTCACCCCTCCACTTT. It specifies CASCRTVNNSPLHF.

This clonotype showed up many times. CDR3: CASSLVTPRVSYEQYF. The CDR3 DNA is TGCGCCAGCAGCTTGGTCACCCCTCGGGTATCCTACGAGCAGTACTTC. This chain joins TRBV5-1 and TRBJ2-7; D is undetermined. The CDR3 totals 16 residues. The V gene lost 0 bases and the J gene lost 1 base, with 14 bases spanning the gap. The germline gives CDR1 SGHRS, CDR2 YFSETQ.

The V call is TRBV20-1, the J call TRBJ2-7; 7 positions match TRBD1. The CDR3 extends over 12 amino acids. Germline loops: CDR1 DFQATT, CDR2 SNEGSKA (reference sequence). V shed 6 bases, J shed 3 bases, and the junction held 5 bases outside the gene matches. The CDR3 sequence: CSARQGGYEQYF. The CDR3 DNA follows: TGCAGTGCCAGACAGGGCGGCTACGAGCAGTACTTC.

The CDR3 sequence: CASSLGSLAYSNQPQHF. The CDR3 bases are TGTGCCAGCAGCTTAGGCAGTTTAGCCTATAGCAATCAGCCCCAGCATTTT. The rearrangement joins TRBV11-2 to TRBJ1-5; no firm D call. Germline CDR1 SGHAT, CDR2 FQNNGV. The CDR3 is made up of 17 amino acids. With 1 base removed from V and 0 bases from J, the gap between germline ends came to 13 bases. The full variable domain, in which reference TRBV11-2 and TRBJ1-5 provide the parts outside the CDR3, is EAGVAQSPRYKIIEKRQSVAFWCNPISGHATLYWYQQILGQGPKLLIQFQNNGVVDDSQLPKDRFSAERLKGVDSTLKIQPAKLEDSAVYLCASSLGSLAYSNQPQHFGDGTRLSIL.

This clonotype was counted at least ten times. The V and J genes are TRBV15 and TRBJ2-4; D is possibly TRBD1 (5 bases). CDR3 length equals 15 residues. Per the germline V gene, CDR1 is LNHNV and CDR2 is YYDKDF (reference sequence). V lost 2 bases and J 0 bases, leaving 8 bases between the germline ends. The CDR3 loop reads CATSRQGLAKNIQYF. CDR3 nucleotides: TGTGCCACCAGCAGACAGGGCCTAGCCAAAAACATTCAGTACTTC.

The CDR3 DNA sequence: TGTGCCAGCAGCTTAAACGGGAGGGGAACAGATACGCAGTATTTT. Protein sequence: CASSLNGRGTDTQYF. This sequence joins TRBV7-3 and TRBJ2-3, with 8 positions matching TRBD2. CDR1 and CDR2 from the germline V gene are SGHTA and FQGTGA. This CDR3 has 15 amino acids. Trimming cost V 1 base and J 3 bases; bases outside gene matches: 3.

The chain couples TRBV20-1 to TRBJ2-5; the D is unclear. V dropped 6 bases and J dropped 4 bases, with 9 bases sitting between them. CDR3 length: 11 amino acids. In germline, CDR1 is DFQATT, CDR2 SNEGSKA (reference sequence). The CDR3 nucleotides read TGCAGTGCAGGACCCTCAGAGACCCAGTACTTC. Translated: CSAGPSETQYF.

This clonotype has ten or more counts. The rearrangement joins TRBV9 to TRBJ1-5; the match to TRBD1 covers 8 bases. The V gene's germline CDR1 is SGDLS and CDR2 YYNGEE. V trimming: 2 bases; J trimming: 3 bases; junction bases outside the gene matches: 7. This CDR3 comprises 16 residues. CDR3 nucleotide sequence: TGTGCCAGCAGCGTCTATCCGGACAGGGACAATCAGCCCCAGCATTTT. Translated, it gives CASSVYPDRDNQPQHF.

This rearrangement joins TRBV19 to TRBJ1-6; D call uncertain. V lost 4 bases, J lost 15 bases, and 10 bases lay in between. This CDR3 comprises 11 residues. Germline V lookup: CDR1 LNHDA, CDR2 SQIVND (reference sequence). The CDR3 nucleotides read TGTGCCAGTAGTACGAGAGGACTCCTCCACTTT. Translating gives CASSTRGLLHF.

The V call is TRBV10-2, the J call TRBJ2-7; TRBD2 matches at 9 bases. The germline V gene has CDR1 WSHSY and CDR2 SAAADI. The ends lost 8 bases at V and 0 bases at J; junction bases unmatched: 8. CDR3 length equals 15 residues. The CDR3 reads CASLVPSGNSYEQYF. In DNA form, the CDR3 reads TGCGCCAGCTTAGTTCCTAGCGGGAACTCCTACGAGCAGTACTTC.

CDR3 amino acids: CSASPLANYGYTF. The CDR3 region has the DNA TGCAGTGCTAGTCCACTAGCTAACTATGGCTACACCTTC. This sequence joins TRBV20-1 and TRBJ1-2; D uncertain. The germline V and J ends were trimmed by 3 bases and 0 bases, with 8 bases remaining between them. Germline V gives CDR1 DFQATT, CDR2 SNEGSKA (reference sequence). The CDR3 has 13 residues.

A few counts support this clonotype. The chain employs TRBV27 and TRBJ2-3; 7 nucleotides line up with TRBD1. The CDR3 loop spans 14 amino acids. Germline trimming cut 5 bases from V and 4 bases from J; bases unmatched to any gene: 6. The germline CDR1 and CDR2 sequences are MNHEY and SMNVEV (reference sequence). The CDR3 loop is CASSPDRYADTQYF. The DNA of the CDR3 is TGTGCCAGCAGTCCGGACAGGTACGCAGATACGCAGTATTTT.

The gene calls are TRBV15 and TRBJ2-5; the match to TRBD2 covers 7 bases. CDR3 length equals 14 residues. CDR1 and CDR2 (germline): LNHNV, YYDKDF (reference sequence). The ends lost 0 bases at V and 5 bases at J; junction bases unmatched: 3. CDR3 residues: CATSRDPLAETQYF. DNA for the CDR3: TGTGCCACCAGCAGAGATCCACTAGCGGAGACCCAGTACTTC.